One and the same sample provided the 25 T cell receptor beta chains below, sequenced in a study of cytotoxic CD8 clonotypes in ibrutinib-treated CLL listed by TCRdb under 2021. Receptors were amplified or captured by the immunoSEQ multiplex PCR assay. Drawn from immuneACCESS, this table holds only the in-frame rearrangements with V and J called that TCRdb kept. Clones are partly lost; checked studies trace under half to an unresolved V gene and leave the rest unexplained. For this sample there are about 130,000 clones; about 80% appear just once. 9.5% to 15% of the sample lies in the top ten. In light of the paper, this sample's time point label describes: about 11 months on ibrutinib. The sample was PBMCs, taken after 12 months of ibrutinib treatment. The origin of the receptors is a human donor with chronic lymphocytic leukemia.

V and J are TRBV27 and TRBJ2-7; possibly TRBD2 for D (6 bases). The germline CDR1 and CDR2 sequences are MNHEY and SMNVEV (reference sequence). The CDR3 has 14 residues. Between the trimmed V and J ends, which lost 3 bases and 2 bases, there was a span of 11 bases. The chain's CDR3 is CASSFRGSAYEQYF. The CDR3 coding sequence is TGTGCCAGCAGTTTTCGGGGGTCCGCCTACGAGCAGTACTTC.

The CDR3 loop reads CASSQMSIRGEKLFF. The CDR3 DNA follows: TGCGCCAGCAGCCAAATGTCCATCCGGGGTGAAAAACTGTTTTTT. This chain links TRBV4-1 with TRBJ1-4; D unclear. This CDR3 has 15 residues. V dropped 2 bases and J dropped 7 bases, with 14 bases sitting between them. Germline V gene data show CDR1 as MGHRA and CDR2 as YSYEKL.

The chain has TRBV5-3 and TRBJ1-1; D call uncertain. TRBV5-3 is filed as an ORF, its function uncertain. V was pared by 4 bases and J by 0 bases, with 10 bases between. This CDR3 is built from 14 residues. The CDR3 region is CARSPPPMNTEAFF. The CDR3 nucleotides are TGTGCCAGAAGCCCCCCGCCAATGAACACTGAAGCTTTCTTT.

There are a few counts of this clone. V is TRBV27 and J is TRBJ2-1; D not certain. Germline V CDR1 and CDR2: MNHEY, SMNVEV (reference sequence). Between the trimmed V and J ends, which lost 6 bases and 3 bases, there was a span of 12 bases. This CDR3 contains 14 residues. The CDR3 reads CASSLTSSYNEQFF. The CDR3 nucleotides are TGTGCCAGCAGCTTGACAAGCAGCTACAATGAGCAGTTCTTC.

The rearrangement joins TRBV9 to TRBJ1-2; D is possibly TRBD1 (5 bases). V was shortened by 0 bases and J by 0 bases, with 15 bases between the two germline ends. This CDR3 is built from 17 residues. Germline loops: CDR1 SGDLS, CDR2 YYNGEE. The CDR3 region has the DNA TGTGCCAGCAGCGTAGCCTGGTACAGGACGACTAACTATGGCTACACCTTC. The encoded protein is CASSVAWYRTTNYGYTF. The full variable domain, in which reference TRBV9 and TRBJ1-2 provide the parts outside the CDR3, is DSGVTQTPKHLITATGQRVTLRCSPRSGDLSVYWYQQSLDQGLQFLIQYYNGEERAKGNILERFSAQQFPDLHSELNLSSLELGDSALYFCASSVAWYRTTNYGYTFGSGTRLTVV.

The V gene is TRBV4-1, the J gene TRBJ2-1, with D possibly matching TRBD2 (5 bases). Germline V gene data show CDR1 as MGHRA and CDR2 as YSYEKL. V was clipped by 0 bases and J by 10 bases, with 16 bases between them. CDR3 length: 15 amino acids. The CDR3 sequence is CASSQDPAGPGEQFF. Here the CDR3 DNA reads TGCGCCAGCAGCCAAGACCCCGCCGGACCGGGGGAGCAGTTCTTC.

This chain connects TRBV4-2 to TRBJ1-5; 9 bases are shared with TRBD1. This CDR3 is built from 15 residues. The J segment lost 3 bases and the V segment lost 2 bases, leaving 2 bases of the junction unmatched. Looked up from germline, CDR1 is LGHNA and CDR2 is YNFKEQ. For the CDR3, the DNA is TGTGCCAGCAGCCAAACAGGGGGCGACAATCAGCCCCAGCATTTT. As protein: CASSQTGGDNQPQHF.

The chain combines TRBV7-7 with TRBJ2-2, with D unclear. Germline CDR1 is SSHAT and CDR2 is FNYEAQ (reference sequence). The CDR3 is made up of 15 amino acids. V gave up 3 bases and J gave up 1 base, with 9 bases separating them. CDR3 sequence: CASSFSGVNTGELFF. DNA for the CDR3: TGTGCCAGCAGCTTTAGTGGGGTGAACACCGGGGAGCTGTTTTTT. Variable domain in full (rest from reference TRBV7-7 and TRBJ2-2): GAGVSQSPRYKVTKRGQDVTLRCDPISSHATLYWYQQALGQGPEFLTYFNYEAQPDKSGLPSDRFSAERPEGSISTLTIQRTEQRDSAMYRCASSFSGVNTGELFFGEGSRLTVL.

The CDR3 loop is CASSRSPIAGRADTQYF. CDR3 bases: TGTGCCAGTTCTAGAAGTCCCATAGCGGGAAGGGCAGATACGCAGTATTTT. The chain has TRBV19 and TRBJ2-3; 8 bases are shared with TRBD2. This CDR3 comprises 17 residues. With 8 bases clipped from V and 4 bases from J, the junction kept 17 bases outside the gene matches. Looked up from germline, CDR1 is LNHDA and CDR2 is SQIVND (reference sequence).

The rearrangement links TRBV6-5 to TRBJ1-1, with no clear D. Per the germline V gene, CDR1 is MNHEY and CDR2 is SVGAGI. The V end was cut by 4 bases, the J end by 1 base, with 16 bases between. The CDR3 extends over 16 amino acids. In nucleotides, the CDR3 is TGTGCCAGCAGTTCACACCCGACGGGCCGGAACACTGAAGCTTTCTTT. It specifies CASSSHPTGRNTEAFF.

The chain has TRBV23-1 and TRBJ1-5; D ambiguous. TRBV23-1 counts as an open reading frame of uncertain function. The CDR3 is 19 amino acids. Trimming removed 2 bases from V and 0 bases from J, with 20 bases in between. CDR3 coding DNA: TGCGCCAGCAGTCAAAAAAATAGCGGACCGAGTAATAGCAATCAGCCCCAGCATTTT. As protein: CASSQKNSGPSNSNQPQHF.

The chain recombines TRBV6-6 with TRBJ2-6; D is ambiguous. The CDR3 covers 15 residues. The V end was cut by 8 bases, the J end by 0 bases, with 11 bases between. Per germline, CDR1 MNHNY and CDR2 SVGAGI (reference sequence). CDR3 amino acids: CASALQASGANVLTF. The CDR3 bases are TGTGCCAGCGCCCTACAAGCCTCTGGGGCCAACGTCCTGACTTTC.

This clone was recorded once. The genes are TRBV7-6 and TRBJ2-3; the D is unclear. The V and J ends lost 0 bases and 4 bases respectively, with 5 bases between them. CDR1 and CDR2 (germline): SGHVS, FNYEAQ. The CDR3 length is 13 residues. CDR3 bases: TGTGCCAGCAGCTTAGCGGGCTCAGATACGCAGTATTTT. Its protein product is CASSLAGSDTQYF. The complete variable domain, with remaining parts taken from reference TRBV7-6 and TRBJ2-3, reads GAGVSQSPRYKVTKRGQDVALRCDPISGHVSLYWYRQALGQGPEFLTYFNYEAQQDKSGLPNDRFSAERPEGSISTLTIQRTEQRDSAMYRCASSLAGSDTQYFGPGTRLTVL.

The V and J genes are TRBV11-3 and TRBJ2-1; 11 positions match TRBD2. Germline-derived CDR1 and CDR2 are SGHNT and YENEEA. J lost 4 bases, V lost 1 base, and 6 bases had no gene match. The CDR3 has 17 amino acids. CDR3 amino acids: CASSLGPSSGGYNEQFF. In DNA form, the CDR3 reads TGTGCCAGCAGCTTAGGACCCTCTAGCGGGGGGTACAATGAGCAGTTCTTC.

The chain links TRBV27 to TRBJ2-1; 12 nucleotides line up with TRBD2. This CDR3 comprises 22 residues. CDR1 is MNHEY and CDR2 is SMNVEV in the germline V gene (reference sequence). The trim removed 2 bases at V and 0 bases at J, leaving 17 bases unmatched. The CDR3 bases are TGTGCCAGCAGTTTAAGGGCCGTTCGCGGACTAGCGGGAAAAAGCTCCTACAATGAGCAGTTCTTC. This encodes CASSLRAVRGLAGKSSYNEQFF.

The chain uses TRBV6-5 and TRBJ2-1; D may match TRBD1 or TRBD2 (5 bases each). CDR3 length equals 11 residues. The V gene's germline CDR1 is MNHEY and CDR2 SVGAGI. V was clipped by 5 bases and J by 14 bases, with 13 bases between them. Here the CDR3 DNA reads TGTGCCAGCAGTCTCGGGACCAGGGAGTTCTTC. Protein: CASSLGTREFF.

The V and J genes are TRBV6-5 and TRBJ2-7; 8 positions agree with TRBD2. Germline V gene lookup returns CDR1 MNHEY and CDR2 SVGAGI. This CDR3 contains 14 residues. Trimming removed 5 bases from V and 3 bases from J; junction bases left unmatched: 6. Written as DNA, the CDR3 is TGTGCCAGCAGTCCGCGACTAGCGAGCTACGAGCAGTACTTC. Translated: CASSPRLASYEQYF.

The DNA of the CDR3 is TGTGCCAGCAGCTTGGCTTTTAGCAATCAGCCCCAGCATTTT. This codes for CASSLAFSNQPQHF. The chain combines TRBV5-4 with TRBJ1-5; D gene uncertain. V was cut by 0 bases and J by 0 bases, with 4 bases left in between. The CDR3 is made up of 14 amino acids. Germline values: CDR1 SGHNT, CDR2 YYREEE (reference sequence).

V usage is TRBV29-1 and J usage is TRBJ2-1, with TRBD2 matching 10 bases. V shed 0 bases, J shed 6 bases, and the junction held 8 bases outside the gene matches. The germline CDR1 and CDR2 sequences are SQVTM and ANQGSEA. CDR3 length: 16 residues. The CDR3 DNA follows: TGCAGCGTTGAAGATCTTCGGGCTAGCGGGAGCAATGAGCAGTTCTTC. It yields the protein CSVEDLRASGSNEQFF.

This clone has more than one count but fewer than ten. The sample carries other DNA sequences with the same CDR3. V gene TRBV27 combines with J gene TRBJ2-1, with TRBD2 matching 13 bases. Germline V gene sequence: CDR1 MNHEY, CDR2 SMNVEV (reference sequence). After removal of 10 bases from V and 4 bases from J, the junction contained 1 base not matched to a gene. CDR3 length: 13 residues. CDR3 bases: TGTGCCACGGGACTAGCGGGATACAATGAGCAGTTCTTC. Amino acid sequence: CATGLAGYNEQFF.

The rearrangement joins TRBV28 to TRBJ2-7, with a weak D call TRBD1 (6 bases). Germline V CDR1 and CDR2: MDHEN, SYDVKM. There are 14 residues in the CDR3. V lost 3 bases to trimming and J lost 6 bases, with 15 bases between them. The CDR3 bases are TGTGCCAGCAGTTTGGGCACCCACAGGGCCGAGCAGTACTTC. It translates to CASSLGTHRAEQYF.

The chain employs TRBV18 and TRBJ2-7; 11 nucleotides align to TRBD2. Germline CDR1 is KGHSH and CDR2 is LQKENI. This CDR3 has 13 amino acids. The V segment lost 3 bases and the J segment 5 bases; nucleotides outside the gene matches: 0. The CDR3 here is CASSPGLADEQYF. In DNA, the CDR3 is TGTGCCAGCTCACCGGGACTAGCGGACGAGCAGTACTTC.

The chain carries TRBV11-2 and TRBJ2-5; unclear D gene. The CDR3 runs 14 residues. Trimming removed 1 base from V and 0 bases from J, with 6 bases in between. Germline V gene data show CDR1 as SGHAT and CDR2 as FQNNGV. CDR3 sequence reads: CASSLVVHQETQYF. In DNA, the CDR3 is TGTGCCAGCAGCTTAGTTGTCCACCAAGAGACCCAGTACTTC.

A few counts support this clone. V and J are TRBV7-8 and TRBJ1-5, with D unclear. V lost 1 base, J lost 4 bases, and 14 bases lay in between. Per the germline V gene, CDR1 is SGHVS and CDR2 is FQNEAQ. The CDR3 contains 16 residues. Here the CDR3 DNA reads TGTGCCAGCAGCTTAGAGTCTCGGCGGAGTAATCAGCCCCAGCATTTT. Encoded protein: CASSLESRRSNQPQHF.

This sequence joins TRBV6-7 and TRBJ2-7; 11 bases align to TRBD2. TRBV6-7 is given ORF status, its function remaining uncertain. V was pared by 2 bases and J by 5 bases, with 14 bases of the junction left unmatched. The CDR3 covers 18 residues. This CDR3 is CASSYHSLTSGASNEQYF. The CDR3 DNA reads as TGTGCCAGCAGTTACCATTCCCTGACTAGCGGGGCTTCGAACGAGCAGTACTTC.